The 32 T cell receptor beta chains below all came from one sample that was sequenced in a study of cytomegalovirus exposure and HLA in healthy donors (dated by TCRdb to about 2017). Library creation used the immunoSEQ multiplex PCR assay. The table comes from immuneACCESS by way of TCRdb, which keeps in-frame sequences with V and J called. Part of the clones is missing from these tables; in studies checked, under half for an unresolved V gene and the rest for unknown reasons. The sample table holds roughly 60,000 clones, of which around 90% were seen once. The ten largest account for around 1.4% of the sample. The specimen was PBMCs. These TCRs come from a woman aged 18-29 years in good health and CMV-seronegative.

This sequence joins TRBV6-6 and TRBJ2-1; D remains unclear. Looked up from germline, CDR1 is MNHNY and CDR2 is SVGAGI (reference sequence). Between the trimmed V and J ends, which lost 0 bases and 2 bases, there was a span of 8 bases. The CDR3 covers 15 residues. This CDR3 is CASSYSWSTYNEQFF. Here the CDR3 DNA reads TGTGCCAGCAGTTACTCATGGTCTACCTACAATGAGCAGTTCTTC.

The rearrangement uses TRBV29-1 and TRBJ2-1, with TRBD1 as a possible D gene (7 bases). CDR1 SQVTM and CDR2 ANQGSEA come from the germline V gene. V lost 4 bases to trimming and J lost 9 bases, with 19 bases between them. There are 14 residues in the CDR3. This chain's CDR3 is CSVVDGRGVSEQFF. The CDR3 nucleotides read TGCAGCGTTGTGGACGGCAGGGGGGTGAGTGAGCAGTTCTTC.

This chain connects TRBV11-2 to TRBJ1-3; D ambiguous. With 1 base removed from V and 3 bases from J, the gap between germline ends came to 7 bases. The V gene's germline CDR1 is SGHAT and CDR2 FQNNGV. This CDR3 spans 14 amino acids. The CDR3 region has the DNA TGTGCCAGCAGCTTAGTAGGGAGTGGAAACACCATATATTTT. Translation: CASSLVGSGNTIYF.

The chain carries TRBV5-6 and TRBJ2-1; 11 bases agree with TRBD1. There are 17 residues in the CDR3. The V and J ends lost 5 bases and 0 bases, in that order; junction bases with no gene match: 7. Germline V CDR1 and CDR2: SGHDT, YYEEEE. CDR3 bases: TGTGCCAGCAGGGGACAGGGGGGGTCTAGCTCCTACAATGAGCAGTTCTTC. Translated: CASRGQGGSSSYNEQFF.

The rearrangement joins TRBV5-1 to TRBJ1-2, with 7 bases fitting TRBD1. CDR3 length equals 15 residues. V was clipped by 2 bases and J by 6 bases; unmatched bases: 10. Germline CDR1 SGHRS, CDR2 YFSETQ. CDR3 protein: CASSFEQARGDGYTF. The CDR3 nucleotides are TGCGCCAGCAGCTTTGAACAGGCCAGGGGGGATGGCTACACCTTC.

The rearrangement links TRBV29-1 to TRBJ2-7, with D possibly being TRBD1 (6 bases). V dropped 7 bases and J dropped 2 bases, with 12 bases sitting between them. This CDR3 has 12 amino acids. The germline V gene encodes CDR1 SQVTM and CDR2 ANQGSEA. The CDR3: CSASRGPYEQYF. CDR3 sequence (DNA): TGCAGCGCCTCCAGGGGCCCCTACGAGCAGTACTTC.

J is TRBJ2-3 and V is TRBV7-9, with TRBD2 identical over 9 bases. This CDR3 is 16 amino acids long. In germline, CDR1 is SEHNR, CDR2 FQNEAQ (reference sequence). V shed 6 bases and J 5 bases; nucleotides not matched to a gene: 12. CDR3: CASSEEAGGPGDTQYF. CDR3 nucleotides: TGTGCCAGCAGTGAGGAGGCGGGAGGGCCGGGAGATACGCAGTATTTT.

The chain employs TRBV28 and TRBJ1-2, with 7 bases identical to TRBD1. Losses at the gene ends were 4 bases for V and 1 base for J; bases not matched to a gene: 9. Germline lookup yields CDR1 MDHEN and CDR2 SYDVKM. This CDR3 has 16 amino acids. CDR3 nucleotides: TGTGCCAGCAGTTCAGAAACAGGGGTAGTTAACTATGGCTACACCTTC. Protein: CASSSETGVVNYGYTF.

The gene calls are TRBV5-6 and TRBJ2-1, with 11 bases lining up with TRBD2. This CDR3 spans 15 amino acids. V shed 0 bases and J 6 bases; nucleotides not matched to a gene: 2. Germline-derived CDR1 and CDR2 are SGHDT and YYEEEE. This chain's CDR3 is CASSLETSGSNEQFF. In DNA form, the CDR3 reads TGTGCCAGCAGCTTGGAAACTAGCGGGAGCAATGAGCAGTTCTTC.

V is TRBV30 and J is TRBJ1-2, with D maybe TRBD1 (6 bases). CDR3 length: 15 residues. The germline gives CDR1 GTSNPN, CDR2 SVGIG (reference sequence). With 7 bases removed from V and 0 bases from J, the gap between germline ends came to 18 bases. CDR3 residues: CASPPGTLANYGYTF. CDR3 nucleotide sequence: TGTGCCTCTCCTCCCGGGACACTAGCTAACTATGGCTACACCTTC.

The V and J genes are TRBV19 and TRBJ2-7; the D gene is possibly TRBD1 (5 bases). This CDR3 spans 14 amino acids. With 3 bases removed from V and 5 bases from J, the gap between germline ends came to 14 bases. CDR1 LNHDA and CDR2 SQIVND come from the germline V gene (reference sequence). This CDR3 reads CASSIGQGSHEQYF. The CDR3 bases are TGTGCCAGTAGTATCGGGCAGGGCAGCCACGAGCAGTACTTC.

This chain uses TRBV6-5 with TRBJ2-7; TRBD2 might be the D (6 bases). Germline CDR1 MNHEY, CDR2 SVGAGI. The CDR3 contains 15 residues. V lost 5 bases, J lost 0 bases, and 14 bases lay in between. In DNA, the CDR3 is TGTGCCAGCAGTCCTCGAAGGGAGGTCTCCTACGAGCAGTACTTC. Protein sequence: CASSPRREVSYEQYF.

V usage is TRBV4-3 and J usage is TRBJ2-1; 8 bases agree with TRBD2. Germline-derived CDR1 and CDR2 are LGHNA and YSLEER. CDR3 size: 17 residues. V gave up 0 bases and J gave up 1 base; unmatched junction bases: 5. In DNA form, the CDR3 reads TGCGCCAGCAGCCAAGATGTTAGCGGGATTTCCTACAATGAGCAGTTCTTC. The encoded protein is CASSQDVSGISYNEQFF.

The chain has TRBV25-1 and TRBJ1-1; perhaps TRBD1 as D (6 bases). Trimming took off 8 bases at V and 0 bases at J, with 13 bases between the two ends. Looked up from germline, CDR1 is MGHDK and CDR2 is SYGVNS. This CDR3 region has 14 residues. This chain's CDR3 is CASCGGYMNTEAFF. In DNA, the CDR3 is TGTGCCAGCTGCGGGGGCTACATGAACACTGAAGCTTTCTTT.

This clone has just a few counts. The chain links TRBV4-3 to TRBJ2-7, with D possibly matching TRBD2 (7 bases). V was cut by 3 bases and J by 3 bases, with 18 bases left in between. CDR1 is LGHNA, CDR2 YSLEER, per germline. The CDR3 has 16 residues. The CDR3 bases are TGCGCCAGCAGCCAGGGTCTAGGGGGGGCGATCTACGAGCAGTACTTC. Translating gives CASSQGLGGAIYEQYF.

The V and J genes are TRBV28 and TRBJ1-4; possibly TRBD1 for D (6 bases). This CDR3 comprises 14 residues. The germline gives CDR1 MDHEN, CDR2 SYDVKM. Trimming removed 6 bases at V and 6 bases at J, with 14 bases between. The CDR3 bases are TGTGCCAGCAGGTCGGGGGGCACTTATGAAAAACTGTTTTTT. It yields the protein CASRSGGTYEKLFF.

V and J are TRBV7-2 and TRBJ2-1; 7 nucleotides match TRBD1. CDR3 length: 16 amino acids. After removal of 5 bases from V and 6 bases from J, the junction contained 13 bases not matched to a gene. CDR1 and CDR2 from the germline V gene are SGHTA and FQGNSA. CDR3 nucleotide sequence: TGTGCCAGCAGCCCTCGACAGGGATTGGCTGCCAATGAGCAGTTCTTC. This codes for CASSPRQGLAANEQFF.

This chain joins TRBV20-1 and TRBJ2-7, with a weak D call TRBD2 (6 bases). With 6 bases removed from V and 6 bases from J, the gap between germline ends came to 12 bases. The CDR3 covers 11 residues. The germline V gene encodes CDR1 DFQATT and CDR2 SNEGSKA (reference sequence). The CDR3 spells CSAGTSLEQYF. Written as DNA, the CDR3 is TGCAGTGCGGGTACTAGCCTCGAGCAGTACTTC.

The chain joins TRBV2 to TRBJ2-7; the match to TRBD2 covers 9 bases. Germline trimming cut 6 bases from V and 3 bases from J; bases unmatched to any gene: 9. CDR1 and CDR2 from the germline V gene are SNHLY and FYNNEI. The CDR3 extends over 15 amino acids. CDR3 coding DNA: TGTGCCAGCAGGGACGGGACTAGCACATACTACGAGCAGTACTTC. Its translation is CASRDGTSTYYEQYF.

The V gene is TRBV27, the J gene TRBJ1-1; 8 bases are a match to TRBD1. V lost 3 bases and J lost 12; bases outside the gene matches: 9. The germline gives CDR1 MNHEY, CDR2 SMNVEV (reference sequence). The CDR3 spans 13 residues. The CDR3 region has the DNA TGTGCCAGCAGTTTTTTGGACAGGGAGGAAACTTTCTTT. Translation: CASSFLDREETFF.

The J gene is TRBJ2-3, the V gene TRBV4-3; the match to TRBD2 covers 11 bases. After removal of 1 base from V and 2 bases from J, the junction contained 5 bases not matched to a gene. Germline V gene sequence: CDR1 LGHNA, CDR2 YSLEER. This CDR3 is built from 17 residues. The CDR3 DNA sequence: TGCGCCAGCAGCCAAGCCGGGACTAGCGGTAACACAGATACGCAGTATTTT. Its translation: CASSQAGTSGNTDTQYF.

The rearrangement joins TRBV6-1 to TRBJ2-7; 10 bases match TRBD2. Germline V gene sequence: CDR1 MNHNS, CDR2 SASEGT. The CDR3 length is 15 residues. V lost 1 base to trimming and J lost 3 bases; unmatched junction nucleotides: 3. CDR3 loop: CASSEGSSGSYEQYF. In DNA form, the CDR3 reads TGTGCCAGCAGTGAAGGGTCTAGCGGGAGCTACGAGCAGTACTTC.

The V gene is TRBV9, the J gene TRBJ2-3; TRBD2 might be the D (6 bases). The CDR3 contains 16 residues. V lost 0 bases and J 2 bases, leaving 13 bases between the germline ends. Germline V CDR1 and CDR2: SGDLS, YYNGEE. In nucleotides, the CDR3 is TGTGCCAGCAGCGTAGTCGGTAGCGGTTCCACAGATACGCAGTATTTT. Translated, it gives CASSVVGSGSTDTQYF.

V and J are TRBV6-5 and TRBJ1-2; TRBD1 aligns across 9 bases. Per germline, CDR1 MNHEY and CDR2 SVGAGI. The length of the CDR3 is 14 residues. V lost 6 bases to trimming and J lost 7 bases; unmatched junction nucleotides: 9. As DNA, the CDR3 is TGTGCCAGCAGACCACAGGGGGCCGGCGGTGGCTACACCTTC. Translation gives CASRPQGAGGGYTF.

For the CDR3, the DNA is TGTGCCAGCAGCCCACCGGGACAGGGGAACACCATATATTTT. Its translation is CASSPPGQGNTIYF. The chain combines TRBV7-6 with TRBJ1-3; TRBD1 matches 10 bases. The J segment lost 7 bases and the V segment lost 5 bases, leaving 5 bases of the junction unmatched. Germline V gene sequence: CDR1 SGHVS, CDR2 FNYEAQ. The CDR3 has 14 amino acids.

This clone occurred once. The gene calls are TRBV7-2 and TRBJ2-1; no clear D gene. Per the germline V gene, CDR1 is SGHTA and CDR2 is FQGNSA. Trimming pared 2 bases from V and 6 bases from J, leaving 8 bases between. The length of the CDR3 is 13 residues. The CDR3 protein is CASSLLSSNEQFF. CDR3 bases: TGTGCCAGCAGCTTATTGTCGTCCAATGAGCAGTTCTTC.

V and J are TRBV6-4 and TRBJ2-3, with TRBD2 matching over 8 bases. The CDR3 consists of 14 residues. Germline CDR1 reads MRHNA; CDR2 reads SNTAGT. The J segment lost 1 base and the V segment lost 3 bases, leaving 0 bases of the junction unmatched. For the CDR3, the DNA is TGTGCCAGCAGTGAGCGGGGGGGCACAGATACGCAGTATTTT. This sequence encodes CASSERGGTDTQYF.

The chain links TRBV11-2 to TRBJ2-7, with unresolved D. CDR1 SGHAT and CDR2 FQNNGV come from the germline V gene. Trimming removed 2 bases at V and 9 bases at J, with 14 bases between. This CDR3 has 13 amino acids. The CDR3 sequence: CASSLPWSGGQYF. CDR3 DNA sequence: TGTGCCAGCAGCTTACCCTGGTCCGGCGGGCAGTACTTC.

V usage is TRBV2 and J usage is TRBJ2-7, with 9 bases aligning to TRBD1. The germline gives CDR1 SNHLY, CDR2 FYNNEI. The CDR3 length is 14 residues. Germline trimming cut 6 bases from V and 0 bases from J; bases unmatched to any gene: 3. Written as DNA, the CDR3 is TGTGCCAGCAGGGGACAGGGAGACTCCTACGAGCAGTACTTC. Translated, it gives CASRGQGDSYEQYF.

The gene calls are TRBV11-2 and TRBJ2-7; the D gene is possibly TRBD1 (5 bases). The length of the CDR3 is 14 residues. Germline CDR1 and CDR2: SGHAT and FQNNGV. The V end lost 2 bases, the J end lost 5 bases, and 13 bases lay between the germline ends. The CDR3 nucleotides read TGTGCCAGCAGCTTATCCTCAGGGTACCACGAGCAGTACTTC. It encodes CASSLSSGYHEQYF.

The rearrangement uses TRBV9 and TRBJ2-2; D is perhaps TRBD2 (6 bases). The CDR3 is 16 residues long. V was clipped by 2 bases and J by 5 bases, with 16 bases between them. The germline V gene encodes CDR1 SGDLS and CDR2 YYNGEE. The CDR3: CASSVAGRSGTGELFF. DNA for the CDR3: TGTGCCAGCAGCGTTGCGGGACGGAGTGGGACCGGGGAGCTGTTTTTT.

This rearrangement joins TRBV11-3 to TRBJ2-2, with 8 bases fitting TRBD2. CDR1 and CDR2 from the germline V gene are SGHNT and YENEEA. J lost 1 base, V lost 2 bases, and 0 bases had no gene match. CDR3 length: 15 amino acids. The CDR3 nucleotides are TGTGCCAGCAGCTTAAGCGGGGGGAACACCGGGGAGCTGTTTTTT. Residues: CASSLSGGNTGELFF. The full variable domain, with the rest looked up from reference TRBV11-3 and TRBJ2-2, is EAGVVQSPRYKIIEKKQPVAFWCNPISGHNTLYWYLQNLGQGPELLIRYENEEAVDDSQLPKDRFSAERLKGVDSTLKIQPAELGDSAVYLCASSLSGGNTGELFFGEGSRLTVL.